The rows below give T cell receptor beta chains drawn from one sample of a study of siplizumab effects on memory and regulatory T cells. The repertoire was sequenced with immunoSEQ multiplex PCR; TCRdb's copy has only in-frame clones and lacks some. The data contain some 9,000 clones, over 60% of them singletons. The sample was effector memory CD8+ T cells sorted from blood. The receptors were sampled from a human donor in good health. CDR3s include the opening cysteine and the closing phenylalanine or tryptophan. A D gene is named only where the DNA matches it firmly. Clone size, where shown, is once, few, many, or a class for clones that have expanded.

CDR3 protein	CDR3 DNA	V gene	J gene	clone size	D gene
CAIRGPNKNTGELFF	TGTGCCATCAGGGGCCCAAACAAAAACACCGGGGAGCTGTTTTTT	TRBV6-1	TRBJ2-2	-	-
CASSIPGLNTEAFF	TGTGCCAGTAGTATTCCAGGCCTAAACACTGAAGCTTTCTTT	TRBV19	TRBJ1-1	medium-sized	-
CASSINGGSQETQYF	TGTGCCAGTAGTATAAATGGAGGGAGTCAAGAGACCCAGTACTTC	TRBV19	TRBJ2-5	many	-
CASSPTGGFTDTQYF	TGTGCCAGCAGTCCGACAGGGGGATTCACAGATACGCAGTATTTT	TRBV2	TRBJ2-3	few	TRBD1
CASSLGAGPKTQYF	TGTGCCAGCAGCTTGGGGGCCGGCCCGAAGACCCAGTACTTC	TRBV5-6	TRBJ2-5	-	-
CASSRTNYGYTF	TGTGCCAGCAGCCGGACAAACTATGGCTACACCTTC	TRBV2	TRBJ1-2	-	-
CASSLRDFYNTGELFF	TGTGCCAGCAGCTTGAGGGACTTTTATAACACCGGGGAGCTGTTTTTT	TRBV11-2	TRBJ2-2	-	-
CASSPQRGDTDTQYF	TGTGCCAGCAGCCCCCAGCGGGGCGACACAGATACGCAGTATTTT	TRBV6-4	TRBJ2-3	few	TRBD2
CASSQGLAGSYEQYF	TGTGCCAGCAGCCAAGGACTAGCGGGCTCCTACGAGCAGTACTTC	TRBV5-4	TRBJ2-7	-	TRBD2
CAIRTSGRALTGELFF	TGTGCCATCAGGACTAGCGGGAGGGCCCTCACCGGGGAGCTGTTTTTT	TRBV10-3	TRBJ2-2	-	TRBD2
CASSVPGQGQETQYF	TGTGCCAGCAGCGTTCCGGGACAGGGACAAGAGACCCAGTACTTC	TRBV9	TRBJ2-5	-	TRBD1
CASSDDRTYEQYF	TGTGCCAGCAGCGACGACAGAACCTACGAGCAGTACTTC	TRBV7-9	TRBJ2-7	few	-
CASRLGTRQETQYF	TGTGCAAGTCGCTTAGGGACTAGGCAAGAGACCCAGTACTTC	TRBV12-2	TRBJ2-5	-	-
CASSDSSSGNTGELFF	TGTGCCAGCAGTGACTCGAGTTCAGGAAACACCGGGGAGCTGTTTTTT	TRBV6-4	TRBJ2-2	-	-
CASTPGTGGVGYTF	TGTGCCAGCACCCCTGGTACAGGGGGCGTGGGCTACACCTTC	TRBV25-1	TRBJ1-2	-	TRBD1
CASRPDGRAVTEAFF	TGTGCCAGCAGGCCAGATGGCAGGGCGGTCACTGAAGCTTTCTTT	TRBV11-2	TRBJ1-1	-	-
CASSLGAGHTEAFF	TGTGCCAGCAGCTTGGGAGCAGGGCACACTGAAGCTTTCTTT	TRBV7-9	TRBJ1-1	once	-
CASSSDITGELFF	TGTGCCAGCAGCTCTGACATCACCGGGGAGCTGTTTTTT	TRBV7-6	TRBJ2-2	-	-
CASSTPWGRLDGYTF	TGTGCCAGTAGTACTCCCTGGGGGCGGCTAGACGGCTACACCTTC	TRBV19	TRBJ1-2	once	-
CASSEQGFGNSPLHF	TGTGCCAGCAGCGAACAGGGTTTCGGTAATTCACCCCTCCACTTT	TRBV9	TRBJ1-6	-	-
CASSYFPGGRDTIYF	TGTGCCAGCAGTTACTTCCCAGGTGGTAGGGACACCATATATTTT	TRBV6-6	TRBJ1-3	-	-
CASSAGGNSPLHF	TGCGCCAGCAGCGCAGGGGGTAATTCACCCCTCCACTTT	TRBV5-1	TRBJ1-6	-	TRBD1
CASSIAGPYTGELFF	TGTGCCAGTAGTATAGCAGGTCCCTACACCGGGGAGCTGTTTTTT	TRBV19	TRBJ2-2	-	-
CASGPGTVYEQYF	TGTGCCAGCGGCCCCGGGACAGTCTACGAGCAGTACTTC	TRBV6-5	TRBJ2-7	-	TRBD1
CASSSLPGGRNTIYF	TGTGCCAGCAGTTCACTCCCAGGGGGCCGAAACACCATATATTTT	TRBV6-6	TRBJ1-3	few	TRBD1
CATSTRTGELFF	TGTGCCACCAGCACCCGGACCGGGGAGCTGTTTTTT	TRBV15	TRBJ2-2	-	-
CASSYDGISGEEVFF	TGTGCCAGCAGTTACGATGGTATTAGCGGGGAAGAGGTGTTCTTC	TRBV6-5	TRBJ2-1	few	TRBD2
CASSLVFGLSDGYTF	TGTGCCAGCAGCTTAGTTTTTGGGTTGAGCGATGGCTACACCTTC	TRBV11-2	TRBJ1-2	-	-
CASSDSSQGEYNEQFF	TGTGCCAGCAGTGACTCGAGTCAGGGGGAGTACAATGAGCAGTTCTTC	TRBV6-4	TRBJ2-1	-	TRBD1
CASSYRGSSNIQYF	TGTGCCAGCAGCTACCGGGGATCCTCAAACATTCAGTACTTC	TRBV14	TRBJ2-4	-	-
CASRYMSGQGLNEQYF	TGTGCCAGCAGATACATGTCGGGACAGGGGTTAAACGAGCAGTACTTC	TRBV7-2	TRBJ2-7	-	TRBD1
CASSVGGNQDEQYF	TGTGCCAGCAGCGTAGGAGGGAACCAAGACGAGCAGTACTTC	TRBV9	TRBJ2-7	-	-
CASSQVSGGNNQPQHF	TGTGCCAGCAGCCAAGTTAGCGGGGGAAACAATCAGCCCCAGCATTTT	TRBV4-2	TRBJ1-5	large	-
CASSEGEYQPQHF	TGTGCCAGCAGTGAGGGAGAATATCAGCCCCAGCATTTT	TRBV6-4	TRBJ1-5	-	-
CASSTAGGGTDTQYF	TGTGCCAGCAGTACAGCGGGGGGGGGCACAGATACGCAGTATTTT	TRBV6-4	TRBJ2-3	few	TRBD2
CASSSLYGQLNTEAFF	TGTGCCAGCAGCTCCCTATACGGACAGTTGAACACTGAAGCTTTCTTT	TRBV9	TRBJ1-1	once	-
CASRSDRGLDTQYF	TGTGCCAGCAGGTCGGACAGGGGGCTTGATACGCAGTATTTT	TRBV7-9	TRBJ2-3	-	TRBD1
CASSESLGGSEQFF	TGTGCCAGCAGTGAGAGTCTTGGGGGGAGTGAGCAGTTCTTC	TRBV6-4	TRBJ2-1	-	-
CATSRAGGYNSPLHF	TGTGCCACCAGCAGAGCAGGCGGGTATAATTCACCCCTCCACTTT	TRBV15	TRBJ1-6	-	-
CASSPGQGLNYGYTF	TGTGCCAGTAGTCCGGGACAGGGCCTTAACTATGGCTACACCTTC	TRBV19	TRBJ1-2	-	TRBD1
CASSLLGSPSYGYTF	TGTGCCAGCAGCTTGTTGGGTTCTCCCTCCTATGGCTACACCTTC	TRBV5-3	TRBJ1-2	-	-
CASSQAGQETEAFF	TGCGCCAGCAGCCAAGCGGGACAGGAGACTGAAGCTTTCTTT	TRBV4-1	TRBJ1-1	-	TRBD1
CASSVEWSYEQYF	TGTGCCAGCAGTGTGGAGTGGTCCTACGAGCAGTACTTC	TRBV6-5	TRBJ2-7	-	-